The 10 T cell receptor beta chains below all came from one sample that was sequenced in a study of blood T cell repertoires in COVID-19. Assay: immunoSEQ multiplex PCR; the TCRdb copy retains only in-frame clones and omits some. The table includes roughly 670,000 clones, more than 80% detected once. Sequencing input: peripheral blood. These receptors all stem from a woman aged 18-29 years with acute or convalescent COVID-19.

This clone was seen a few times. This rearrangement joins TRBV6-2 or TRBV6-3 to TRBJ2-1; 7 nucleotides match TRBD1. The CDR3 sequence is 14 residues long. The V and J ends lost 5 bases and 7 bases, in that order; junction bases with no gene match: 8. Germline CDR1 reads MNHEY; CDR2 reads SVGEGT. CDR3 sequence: CASSDNRGRNEQFF. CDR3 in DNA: TGTGCCAGCAGTGACAACAGGGGTAGAAATGAGCAGTTCTTC.

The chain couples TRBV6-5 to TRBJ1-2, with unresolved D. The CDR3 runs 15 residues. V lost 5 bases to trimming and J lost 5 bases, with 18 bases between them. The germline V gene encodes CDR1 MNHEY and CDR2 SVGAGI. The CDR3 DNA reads TGTGCCAGCAGTCCTGGGTACGGGTCGTCTTATGGCTACACCTTC. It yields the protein CASSPGYGSSYGYTF.

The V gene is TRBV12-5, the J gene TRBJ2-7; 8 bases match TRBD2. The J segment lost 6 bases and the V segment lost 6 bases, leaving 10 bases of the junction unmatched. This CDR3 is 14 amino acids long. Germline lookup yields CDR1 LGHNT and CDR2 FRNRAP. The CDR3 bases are TGTGCTAGTGGGCCCGGGGGGGTTTCGCTCGAGCAGTACTTC. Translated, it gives CASGPGGVSLEQYF.

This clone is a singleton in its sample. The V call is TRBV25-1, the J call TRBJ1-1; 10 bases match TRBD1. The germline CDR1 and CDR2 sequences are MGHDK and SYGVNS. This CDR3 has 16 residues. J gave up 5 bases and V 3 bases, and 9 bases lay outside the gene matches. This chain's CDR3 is CASSDPRTGGKTEAFF. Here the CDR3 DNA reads TGTGCCAGCAGTGATCCCCGGACAGGGGGAAAGACTGAAGCTTTCTTT.

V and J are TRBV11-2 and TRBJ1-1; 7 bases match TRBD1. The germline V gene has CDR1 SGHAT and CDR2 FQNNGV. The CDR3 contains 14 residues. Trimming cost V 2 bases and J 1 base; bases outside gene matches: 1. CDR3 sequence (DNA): TGTGCCAGCAGCTTACGGGACAGGAACACTGAAGCTTTCTTT. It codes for CASSLRDRNTEAFF.

The CDR3 region is CASSLGGGGSGGGYTF. CDR3 nucleotides: TGTGCCAGCAGCTTAGGGGGAGGCGGAAGCGGAGGGGGCTACACCTTC. V usage is TRBV7-2 and J usage is TRBJ1-2; no reliable D call. The V end lost 1 base, the J end lost 8 bases, and 20 bases lay between the germline ends. Germline V lookup: CDR1 SGHTA, CDR2 FQGNSA. This CDR3 has 16 amino acids.

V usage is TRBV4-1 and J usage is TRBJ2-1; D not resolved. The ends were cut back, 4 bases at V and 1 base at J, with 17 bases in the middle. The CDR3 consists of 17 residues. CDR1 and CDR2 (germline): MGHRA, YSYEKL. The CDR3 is CASSPVGLGPSYNEQFF. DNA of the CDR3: TGCGCCAGCAGCCCCGTTGGGTTGGGCCCATCCTACAATGAGCAGTTCTTC.

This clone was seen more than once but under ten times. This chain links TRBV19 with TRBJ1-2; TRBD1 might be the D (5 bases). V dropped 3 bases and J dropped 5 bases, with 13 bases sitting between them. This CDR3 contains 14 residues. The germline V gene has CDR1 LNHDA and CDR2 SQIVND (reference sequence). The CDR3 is CASSMTLRTYGYTF. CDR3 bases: TGTGCCAGTAGTATGACCCTCAGGACATATGGCTACACCTTC.

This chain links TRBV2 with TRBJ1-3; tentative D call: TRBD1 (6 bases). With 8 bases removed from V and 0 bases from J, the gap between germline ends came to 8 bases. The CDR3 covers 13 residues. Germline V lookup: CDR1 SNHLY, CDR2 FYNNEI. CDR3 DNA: TGTGCCAGCGGGGGGGCCTCTGGAAACACCATATATTTT. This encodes CASGGASGNTIYF. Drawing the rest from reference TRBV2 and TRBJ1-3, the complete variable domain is EPEVTQTPSHQVTQMGQEVILRCVPISNHLYFYWYRQILGQKVEFLVSFYNNEISEKSEIFDDQFSVERPDGSNFTLKIRSTKLEDSAMYFCASGGASGNTIYFGEGSWLTVV.

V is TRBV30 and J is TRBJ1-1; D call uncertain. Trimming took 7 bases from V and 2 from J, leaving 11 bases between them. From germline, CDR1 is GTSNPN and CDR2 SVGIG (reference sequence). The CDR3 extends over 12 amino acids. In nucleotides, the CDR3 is TGTGCCTCTCGGTCGGTAAACACTGAAGCTTTCTTT. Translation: CASRSVNTEAFF.